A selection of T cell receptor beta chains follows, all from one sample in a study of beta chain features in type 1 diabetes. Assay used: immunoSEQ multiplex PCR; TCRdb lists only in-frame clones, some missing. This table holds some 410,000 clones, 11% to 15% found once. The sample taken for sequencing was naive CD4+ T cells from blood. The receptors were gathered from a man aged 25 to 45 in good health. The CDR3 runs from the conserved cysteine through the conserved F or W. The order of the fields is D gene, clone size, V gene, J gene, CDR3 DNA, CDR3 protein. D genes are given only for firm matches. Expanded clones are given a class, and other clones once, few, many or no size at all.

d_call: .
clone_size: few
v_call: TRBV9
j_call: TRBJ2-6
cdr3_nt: TGTGCCAGCAGCGTAGCGGGCTCTGGGGCCAACGTCCTGACTTTC
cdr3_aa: CASSVAGSGANVLTF

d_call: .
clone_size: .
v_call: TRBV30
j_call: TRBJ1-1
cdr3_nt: TGTGCCTGGAGTGGGGGCAACACTGAAGCTTTCTTT
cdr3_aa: CAWSGGNTEAFF

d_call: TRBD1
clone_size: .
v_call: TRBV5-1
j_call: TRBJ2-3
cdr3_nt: TGCGCCAGCAGCTTAACAGGGGGCGGTGGACCAGATACGCAGTATTTT
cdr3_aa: CASSLTGGGGPDTQYF

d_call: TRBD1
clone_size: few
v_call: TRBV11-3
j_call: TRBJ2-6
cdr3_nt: TGTGCCAGCAGCCATAGGGGGCTTGGGGCCAACGTCCTGACTTTC
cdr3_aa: CASSHRGLGANVLTF

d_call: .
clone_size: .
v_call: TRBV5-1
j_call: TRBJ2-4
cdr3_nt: TGCGCCAGCAGCTTGGCCTCTAGGGAATCCAAAGCCAAAAACATTCAGTACTTC
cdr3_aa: CASSLASRESKAKNIQYF

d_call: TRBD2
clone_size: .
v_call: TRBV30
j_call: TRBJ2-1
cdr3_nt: TGTGCCTGGAGTGTTCGGGGGAGGGGTGAGCAGTTCTTC
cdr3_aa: CAWSVRGRGEQFF

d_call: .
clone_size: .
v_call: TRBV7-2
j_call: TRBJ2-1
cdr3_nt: TGTGCCAGCAGCCCTGGACCGACTACCGGGCAGTTCTTC
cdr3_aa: CASSPGPTTGQFF

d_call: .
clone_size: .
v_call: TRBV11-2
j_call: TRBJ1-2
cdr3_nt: TGTGCCAGCAGCCCGAGGACAGCGGGGAGCTATGGCTACACCTTC
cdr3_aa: CASSPRTAGSYGYTF

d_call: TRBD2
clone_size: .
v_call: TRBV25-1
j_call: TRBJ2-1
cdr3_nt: TGTGCCAGCAGGGAAAGCGGGGGCACAGGCAATGAGCAGTTCTTC
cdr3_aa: CASRESGGTGNEQFF

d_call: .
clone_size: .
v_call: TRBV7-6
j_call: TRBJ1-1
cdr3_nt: TGTGCCAGCAGCTTAGAAGCAGGAGCCACTGAAGCTTTCTTT
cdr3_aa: CASSLEAGATEAFF

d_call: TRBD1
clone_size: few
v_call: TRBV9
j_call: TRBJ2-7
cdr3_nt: TGTGCCAGCAGCGAGCGGACAGGGGGCCACGAGCAGTACTTC
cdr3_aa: CASSERTGGHEQYF

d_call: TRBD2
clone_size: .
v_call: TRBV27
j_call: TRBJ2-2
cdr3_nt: TGTGCCAGCAGTTTGTTGACTAGCCCGACGAAAGGCGGGGAGCTGTTTTTT
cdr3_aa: CASSLLTSPTKGGELFF

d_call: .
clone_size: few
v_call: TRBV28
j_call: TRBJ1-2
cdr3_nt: TGTGCCAGCAGTCCCCCCGGGACACTCTATGGCTACACCTTC
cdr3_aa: CASSPPGTLYGYTF

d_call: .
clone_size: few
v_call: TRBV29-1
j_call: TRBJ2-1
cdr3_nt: TGCAGCGTCACAGGCCACCATGAGCAGTTCTTC
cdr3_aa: CSVTGHHEQFF

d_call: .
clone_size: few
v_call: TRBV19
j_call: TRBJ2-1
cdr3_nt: TGTGCCAGTAGTATGAGGGGACAAGCGGCGAATGAGCAGTTCTTC
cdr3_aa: CASSMRGQAANEQFF

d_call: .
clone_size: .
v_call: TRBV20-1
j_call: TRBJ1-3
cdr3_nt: TGCAGTGGTAAACATGGGAACACCATATATTTT
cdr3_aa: CSGKHGNTIYF

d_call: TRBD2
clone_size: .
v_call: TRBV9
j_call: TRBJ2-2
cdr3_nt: TGTGCCAGCAGCGTAGGGACTAGCCCTAAATCCGGGGAGCTGTTTTTT
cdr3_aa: CASSVGTSPKSGELFF

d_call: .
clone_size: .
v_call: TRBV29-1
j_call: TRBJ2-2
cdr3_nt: TGCAGCTTTTCATTGGACAGCTTCACCGGGGAGCTGTTTTTT
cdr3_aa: CSFSLDSFTGELFF

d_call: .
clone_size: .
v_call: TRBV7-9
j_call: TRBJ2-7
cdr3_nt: TGTGCCAGCAGCTTATCGGGGAGCTCCTACGAGCAGTACTTC
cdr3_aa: CASSLSGSSYEQYF

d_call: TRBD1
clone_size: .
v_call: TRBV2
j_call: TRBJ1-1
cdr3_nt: TGTGCCAGCAAGAAGGGACAGGGGGTGAACACTGAAGCTTTCTTT
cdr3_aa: CASKKGQGVNTEAFF

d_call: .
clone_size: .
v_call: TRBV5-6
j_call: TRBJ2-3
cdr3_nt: TGTGCCAGCAGCAATCCGACAGGCCAAGATACGCAGTATTTT
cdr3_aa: CASSNPTGQDTQYF

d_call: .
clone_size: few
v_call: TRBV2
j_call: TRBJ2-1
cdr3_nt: TGTGCCAGCGACCCGGGCCTGGCTTACAATGAGCAGTTCTTC
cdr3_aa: CASDPGLAYNEQFF

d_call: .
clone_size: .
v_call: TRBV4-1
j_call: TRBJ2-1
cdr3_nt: TGCGCCAGCAGCCGGCCAGGACAGCCCAATGAGCAGTTCTTC
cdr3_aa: CASSRPGQPNEQFF

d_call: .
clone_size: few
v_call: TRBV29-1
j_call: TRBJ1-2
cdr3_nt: TGCAGCGTTTCTCTCGGAGCCGACTATGGCTACACCTTC
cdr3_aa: CSVSLGADYGYTF

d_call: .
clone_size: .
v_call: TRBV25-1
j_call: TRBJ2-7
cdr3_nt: TGTGCCAGCAGTGATGTGGGGTGGACGGAGCAGTACTTC
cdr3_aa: CASSDVGWTEQYF

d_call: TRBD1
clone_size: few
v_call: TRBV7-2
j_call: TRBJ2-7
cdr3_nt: TGTGCCAGCAGCTTAGCGACAGGGGGCGAGCAGTACTTC
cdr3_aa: CASSLATGGEQYF

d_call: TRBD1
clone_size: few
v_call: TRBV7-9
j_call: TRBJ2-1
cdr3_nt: TGTGCCAGCAGCTTGGGGACAGGGGGAGGAAATGAGCAGTTCTTC
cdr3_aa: CASSLGTGGGNEQFF

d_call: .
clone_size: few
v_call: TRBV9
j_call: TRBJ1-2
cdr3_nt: TGTGCCAGCAGCGAGGTACAGGGAGACTATGGCTACACCTTC
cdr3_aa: CASSEVQGDYGYTF

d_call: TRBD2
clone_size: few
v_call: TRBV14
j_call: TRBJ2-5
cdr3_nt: TGTGCCAGCAGCCAAGCCTTTGGGGCGGGAGTTGCGACCCAAGAGACCCAGTACTTC
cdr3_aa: CASSQAFGAGVATQETQYF

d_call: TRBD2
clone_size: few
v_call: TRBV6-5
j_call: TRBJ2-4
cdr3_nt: TGTGCCAGCAGTGGCGGGACTAGCGGGAACATTCAGTACTTC
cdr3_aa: CASSGGTSGNIQYF

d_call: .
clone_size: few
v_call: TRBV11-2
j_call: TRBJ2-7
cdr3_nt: TGTGCCAGCGCCCGGAGGAGGTACGAGCAGTACTTC
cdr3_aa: CASARRRYEQYF

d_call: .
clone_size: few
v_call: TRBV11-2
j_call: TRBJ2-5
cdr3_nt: TGTGCCAGCAGCGAATACAGGGAAGGGGTCCAAGAGACCCAGTACTTC
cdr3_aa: CASSEYREGVQETQYF

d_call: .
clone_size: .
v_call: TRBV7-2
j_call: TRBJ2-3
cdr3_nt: TGTGCCAGCAGCTTACCGTCCGATACGCAGTATTTT
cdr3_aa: CASSLPSDTQYF

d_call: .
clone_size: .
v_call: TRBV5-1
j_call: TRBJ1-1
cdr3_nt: TGCGCCAGCAGCTTGGAGACTACGAACACTGAAGCTTTCTTT
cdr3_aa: CASSLETTNTEAFF

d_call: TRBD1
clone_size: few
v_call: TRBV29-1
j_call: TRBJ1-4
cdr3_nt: TGCAGCGTTGCGGGACAGGACGCAACTAATGAAAAACTGTTTTTT
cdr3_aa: CSVAGQDATNEKLFF

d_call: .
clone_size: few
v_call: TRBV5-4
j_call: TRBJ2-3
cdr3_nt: TGTGCCAGCAGCCCGTCGGGGAGTAACCTTTTGACAGATACGCAGTATTTT
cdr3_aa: CASSPSGSNLLTDTQYF

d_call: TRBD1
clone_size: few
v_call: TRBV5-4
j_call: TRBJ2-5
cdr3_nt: TGTGCCAGCAGCCTAGAACAGGGGCAAGAGACCCAGTACTTC
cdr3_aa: CASSLEQGQETQYF

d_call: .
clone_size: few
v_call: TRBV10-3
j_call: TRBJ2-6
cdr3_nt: TGTGCCATCAGTGAAAATATAGGAGGGGCCAACGTCCTGACTTTC
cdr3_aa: CAISENIGGANVLTF

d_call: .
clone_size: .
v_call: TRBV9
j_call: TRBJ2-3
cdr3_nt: TGTGCCAGCAGCGTAGCTCTAGTGCTCACAGATACGCAGTATTTT
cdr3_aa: CASSVALVLTDTQYF

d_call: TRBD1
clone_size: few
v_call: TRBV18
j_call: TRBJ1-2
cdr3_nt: TGTGCCAGCTCGAGCGCAGCAGACAGGGGAATCTATGGCTACACCTTC
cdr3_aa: CASSSAADRGIYGYTF

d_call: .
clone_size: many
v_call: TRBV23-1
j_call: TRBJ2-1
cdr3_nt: TGCGCCAGCAGTCAATATATTGGGGTCTACAATGAGCAGTTCTTC
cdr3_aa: CASSQYIGVYNEQFF

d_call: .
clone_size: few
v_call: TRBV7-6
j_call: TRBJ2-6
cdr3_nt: TGTGCCAGCAGCTTCCTAGCGCAAAGCTCTGGGGCCAACGTCCTGACTTTC
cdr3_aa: CASSFLAQSSGANVLTF

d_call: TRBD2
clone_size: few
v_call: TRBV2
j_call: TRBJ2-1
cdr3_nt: TGTGCCAGCAGCATCCGACTAGCGTGGTCCTACAATGAGCAGTTCTTC
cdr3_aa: CASSIRLAWSYNEQFF

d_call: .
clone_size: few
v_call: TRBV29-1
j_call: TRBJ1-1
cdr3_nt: TGCAGCGTCCCCGGGACACCGAACACTGAAGCTTTCTTT
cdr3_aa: CSVPGTPNTEAFF

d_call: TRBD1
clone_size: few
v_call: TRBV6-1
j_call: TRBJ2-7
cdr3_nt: TGTGCCAGCAACCGACTGGACAGGGGGCACGTCGAGCAGTACTTC
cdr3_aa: CASNRLDRGHVEQYF

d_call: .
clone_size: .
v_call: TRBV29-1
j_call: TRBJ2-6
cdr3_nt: TGCAGCGTTGGGCTAGCACTCTCTGGGGCCAACGTCCTGACTTTC
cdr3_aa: CSVGLALSGANVLTF

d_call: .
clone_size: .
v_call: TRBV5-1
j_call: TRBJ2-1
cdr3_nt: TGCGCCAGCAGCTTGGGGCTAGCAGGCATATACAATGAGCAGTTCTTC
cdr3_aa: CASSLGLAGIYNEQFF

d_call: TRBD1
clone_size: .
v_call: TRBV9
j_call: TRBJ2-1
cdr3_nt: TGTGCCAGCAGCGACCCAGGGGGTGATTACAATGAGCAGTTCTTC
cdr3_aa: CASSDPGGDYNEQFF

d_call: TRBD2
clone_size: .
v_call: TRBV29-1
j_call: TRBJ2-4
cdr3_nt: TGCAGCGTGCGGGGGGAGACAAGAAACATTCAGTACTTC
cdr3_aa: CSVRGETRNIQYF

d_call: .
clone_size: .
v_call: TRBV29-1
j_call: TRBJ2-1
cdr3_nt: TGCAGCGTTGACAACAGGGTCAGGCGGTTGGATGAGCAGTTCTTC
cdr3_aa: CSVDNRVRRLDEQFF

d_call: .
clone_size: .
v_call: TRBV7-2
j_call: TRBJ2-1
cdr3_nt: TGTGCCAGCAGCCCTAGCCCCTACAATGAGCAGTTCTTC
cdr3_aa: CASSPSPYNEQFF

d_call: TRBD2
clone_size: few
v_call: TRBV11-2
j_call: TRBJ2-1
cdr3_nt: TGTGCCAGCAGCTTACGCGGACTAGCGGGGTTTTACAATGAGCAGTTCTTC
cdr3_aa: CASSLRGLAGFYNEQFF

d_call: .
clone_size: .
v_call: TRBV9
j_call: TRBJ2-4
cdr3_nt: TGTGCCAGCCCCAATCCGAGAAACATTCAGTACTTC
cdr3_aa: CASPNPRNIQYF

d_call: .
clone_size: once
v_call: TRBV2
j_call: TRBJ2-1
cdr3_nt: TGTGCCAGCAGTGAAGAACGGTACAATGAGCAGTTCTTC
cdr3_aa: CASSEERYNEQFF